This T cell receptor beta chain comes out of a study of blood T cell repertoires in COVID-19. Participant-reported clinical history was the basis for cohort assignment. Germline trimming cut 5 bases from V and 5 bases from J; bases unmatched to any gene: 13. In germline, CDR1 is PRHDT, CDR2 FYEKMQ (reference sequence). CDR3 length equals 17 residues. The table came from immunoSEQ multiplex PCR; TCRdb's copy has only in-frame clones and leaves some out. There are roughly 370,000 clones in the sample; approximately 87% occur only once, and approximately 9.3% lies in the top ten. The material sequenced was PBMCs or T cells enriched from blood (not recorded which). The sequence derives from a woman in her fifties or sixties who had recovered from COVID-19. The chain links TRBV13 to TRBJ2-2; TRBD1 aligns across 8 bases. This CDR3 is CASSADRVTTRTGELFF. The CDR3, as DNA: TGTGCCAGCAGCGCGGACAGGGTAACAACACGAACCGGGGAGCTGTTTTTT.